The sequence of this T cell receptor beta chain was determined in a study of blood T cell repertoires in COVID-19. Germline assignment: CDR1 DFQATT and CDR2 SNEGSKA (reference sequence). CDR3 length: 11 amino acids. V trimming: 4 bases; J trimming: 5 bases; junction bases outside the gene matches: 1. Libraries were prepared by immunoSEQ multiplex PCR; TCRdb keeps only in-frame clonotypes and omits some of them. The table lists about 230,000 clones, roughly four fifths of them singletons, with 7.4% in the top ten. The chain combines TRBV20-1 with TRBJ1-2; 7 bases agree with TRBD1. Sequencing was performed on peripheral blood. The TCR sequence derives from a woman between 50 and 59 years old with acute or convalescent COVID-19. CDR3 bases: TGCAGTGCTACAGGGGGGTATGGCTACACCTTC. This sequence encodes CSATGGYGYTF.